The rows below give T cell receptor beta chains drawn from one sample of a study of radiotherapy plus CTLA-4 blockade in lung cancer. TCRdb's copy holds only in-frame clones and misses some; the assay was immunoSEQ multiplex PCR. Among more than 90,000 clones listed, about 77% were seen once. The sample here was peripheral blood, taken from a patient treated with radiotherapy plus ipilimumab. The receptors originated from a human donor with non-small cell lung cancer who had a partial response to radiotherapy plus ipilimumab. The CDR3 runs from the conserved cysteine through the conserved F or W. A D gene is named only where the DNA matches it firmly. Clone size, where shown, is once, few, many, or a class for clones that have expanded.

abundance	v_gene	j_gene	d_gene	CDR3aa	CDR3nt
.	TRBV30	TRBJ1-1	.	CAWSGDTQNTEAFF	TGTGCCTGGAGTGGGGACACACAGAACACTGAAGCTTTCTTT
.	TRBV10-3	TRBJ1-5	.	CAISVTGTNQPQHF	TGTGCCATCAGTGTAACAGGAACGAATCAGCCCCAGCATTTT
.	TRBV5-1	TRBJ2-1	.	CASSRRTVNNEQFF	TGCGCCAGCAGCAGGAGGACAGTAAACAATGAGCAGTTCTTC
.	TRBV6-5	TRBJ2-3	TRBD1	CASSYRGQGTDTQYF	TGTGCCAGCAGTTACCGGGGACAGGGAACAGATACGCAGTATTTT
once	TRBV7-7	TRBJ2-5	TRBD1	CASSSDRGVGETQYF	TGTGCTAGCAGCTCAGACAGGGGGGTAGGGGAGACCCAGTACTTC
.	TRBV6-1	TRBJ2-1	TRBD2	CASSELAGGTNEQFF	TGTGCCAGCAGTGAACTAGCGGGAGGTACGAATGAGCAGTTCTTC
few	TRBV27	TRBJ2-5	.	CASKRRFGETQYF	TGTGCCAGCAAAAGAAGGTTCGGGGAGACCCAGTACTTC
.	TRBV30	TRBJ1-2	.	CAWSVTATWGGYTF	TGTGCCTGGAGTGTGACAGCCACCTGGGGTGGCTACACCTTC
.	TRBV9	TRBJ1-5	.	CASSREAQGHNQPQHF	TGTGCCAGCAGCCGAGAAGCGCAGGGGCACAATCAGCCCCAGCATTTT
once	TRBV6-5	TRBJ2-7	TRBD1	CASSESWDSGGYF	TGTGCCAGCAGTGAATCGTGGGACAGCGGCGGGTACTTC
.	TRBV5-4	TRBJ2-3	TRBD2	CASSLALTSGNTDTQYF	TGTGCCAGCAGCTTGGCATTGACTAGCGGGAACACAGATACGCAGTATTTT
.	TRBV4-3	TRBJ2-1	TRBD2	CASSHGRGLRESRNEQFF	TGCGCCAGCAGCCACGGAAGAGGCTTGCGGGAGAGTCGGAATGAGCAGTTCTTC
.	TRBV29-1	TRBJ2-3	.	CSVLRRGDTQYF	TGCAGCGTTTTGCGGAGAGGTGATACGCAGTATTTT
.	TRBV4-1	TRBJ1-1	TRBD1	CASSQVKTGVAFF	TGCGCCAGCAGCCAAGTTAAGACAGGGGTAGCTTTCTTT
.	TRBV6-1	TRBJ2-7	.	CASGGMTELSYEQYF	TGTGCCAGTGGCGGCATGACGGAGCTAAGTTACGAGCAGTACTTC
.	TRBV28	TRBJ2-2	TRBD2	CASRVPGTSGRAKLFF	TGTGCCAGCAGAGTGCCCGGGACTAGCGGGAGGGCCAAGCTGTTTTTT
.	TRBV7-2	TRBJ1-5	.	CASSFGSNQPQHF	TGTGCCAGCAGCTTCGGGAGCAATCAGCCCCAGCATTTT
.	TRBV30	TRBJ1-1	.	CAWSRETSTEAFF	TGTGCCTGGAGTAGGGAGACGAGCACTGAAGCTTTCTTT
.	TRBV7-2	TRBJ2-3	TRBD2	CASKFGAGVDTQYF	TGTGCCAGCAAATTTGGCGCGGGAGTGGATACGCAGTATTTT
.	TRBV6-5	TRBJ2-6	.	CASSYSWSSGANVLTF	TGTGCCAGCAGTTACTCGTGGAGCTCTGGGGCCAACGTCCTGACTTTC
.	TRBV7-2	TRBJ2-1	.	CASSLVMAPRSNEQFF	TGTGCCAGCAGCTTAGTTATGGCGCCGAGGAGCAATGAGCAGTTCTTC
.	TRBV10-3	TRBJ2-2	TRBD1	CAISESDRLTGELFF	TGTGCCATCAGTGAGTCGGACAGGCTGACCGGGGAGCTGTTTTTT
.	TRBV7-9	TRBJ2-3	.	CASSLGQSITDTQYF	TGTGCCAGCAGCTTAGGCCAGTCGATCACAGATACGCAGTATTTT
.	TRBV10-3	TRBJ2-1	TRBD2	CAISDPTSGSRFGDEQFF	TGTGCCATCAGTGACCCGACTAGCGGGAGTAGGTTTGGGGATGAGCAGTTCTTC
.	TRBV29-1	TRBJ2-1	TRBD2	CSGGLGNEQFF	TGCAGCGGGGGACTAGGAAATGAGCAGTTCTTC
.	TRBV7-2	TRBJ2-1	.	CASSLDKGRSEQFF	TGTGCCAGCAGCTTAGATAAGGGGAGGTCTGAGCAGTTCTTC
few	TRBV30	TRBJ2-7	TRBD2	CAWSRGLAGAFGEQYF	TGTGCCTGGAGTAGAGGCCTAGCGGGAGCCTTTGGAGAGCAGTACTTC
.	TRBV19	TRBJ2-7	TRBD1	CASGTGAYEQYF	TGTGCCAGCGGGACAGGGGCCTACGAGCAGTACTTC
.	TRBV12-5	TRBJ2-2	.	CASKREGELFF	TGTGCTAGTAAACGGGAAGGGGAGCTGTTTTTT
.	TRBV6-5	TRBJ2-1	.	CASSYSTGPSYNEQFF	TGTGCCAGCAGTTACTCGACAGGCCCTAGTTACAATGAGCAGTTCTTC
.	TRBV2	TRBJ2-7	TRBD1	CASGQGAYEQYF	TGTGCCAGCGGACAGGGGGCGTACGAGCAGTACTTC
few	TRBV18	TRBJ2-1	TRBD1	CASSPPDSRGRVDEQFF	TGTGCCAGCTCACCACCAGACAGCAGGGGGCGAGTAGATGAGCAGTTCTTC
medium-sized	TRBV4-1	TRBJ2-3	.	CASSQDSGSGLFTDTQYF	TGCGCCAGCAGCCAAGATTCGGGGAGTGGACTTTTCACAGATACGCAGTATTTT
.	TRBV29-1	TRBJ1-1	.	CSVSRGGTEAFF	TGCAGCGTGTCTCGAGGGGGCACTGAAGCTTTCTTT